The source of this T cell receptor (beta chain) is a study of cytomegalovirus exposure and HLA in healthy donors. PCR was performed using 60 Vbeta and 13 Jbeta primers. Here immunoSEQ multiplex PCR was the method, and the copy in TCRdb shows in-frame clones only, minus some. The sample includes about 210,000 clones, just under 80% of them seen just once. The germline V gene encodes CDR1 SGHTA and CDR2 FQGNSA. Trimming pared 1 base from V and 0 bases from J, leaving 10 bases between. This CDR3 region has 16 residues. The rearrangement uses TRBV7-2 and TRBJ2-1, with D maybe TRBD1 (6 bases). The receptor was derived from a boy between 5 and 17 years old in good health and CMV-seronegative. Sequencing used PBMCs. CDR3 residues: CASSLVGTPSYNEQFF. The CDR3 nucleotides are TGTGCCAGCAGCTTAGTGGGGACACCCTCCTACAATGAGCAGTTCTTC.